This TCR beta chain is drawn from a study of OX40 agonist ivuxolimab in advanced cancers. Study summary: In this cohort, patients received ivuxolimab, an agonistic anti-OX40 (CD134) antibody.

Trimming pared 5 bases from V and 4 bases from J, leaving 15 bases between. CDR1 and CDR2 from the germline V gene are SSHAT and FNYEAQ (reference sequence). The CDR3 contains 15 residues. Clones were sequenced by immunoSEQ multiplex PCR, and TCRdb holds only the in-frame ones, with some missing. The table lists 55,000 to 85,000 clones, approximately 87% of them singletons, with about 0.66% in the top ten. The chain joins TRBV7-7 to TRBJ1-3, with D possibly TRBD1 on 5 matching bases. The source of this sequence is an adult with an advanced solid tumor such as melanoma, head and neck, liver or kidney cancer. Sequencing was performed on CD4+ or CD8+ T cells sorted from blood, taken in a trial of the OX40 agonist ivuxolimab. CDR3 coding DNA: TGTGCCAGCAGCACAAACCGGGACGCAGGAAACACCATATATTTT. It is translated as CASSTNRDAGNTIYF.